Following are 32 T cell receptor beta chains from one sample sequenced in a study of CD8+ T cells in alopecia areata. Indicated treatment: oral pan-JAK inhibitor, 5-10 mg twice daily. RNA, once extracted, was reverse transcribed into cDNA for use as the sequencing template. Produced via immunoSEQ multiplex PCR; TCRdb's table is partial and in-frame only. The sample lists 40,000 to 50,000 clones, roughly two thirds seen once, with about a fifth in the top ten. The starting material was CD8+ T cells sorted from blood, obtained at week 4, from a patient treated with tofacitinib. The receptors were gathered from a human donor with alopecia areata.

V is TRBV4-3 and J is TRBJ2-1; 8 bases agree with TRBD1. The V segment lost 3 bases and the J segment 7 bases; nucleotides outside the gene matches: 2. Germline values: CDR1 LGHNA, CDR2 YSLEER. The CDR3 runs to 13 residues. The DNA of the CDR3 is TGCGCCAGCAGCCAGCGGACAGGGAATGAGCAGTTCTTC. Amino acids: CASSQRTGNEQFF.

This clone was seen just once. The rearrangement uses TRBV29-1 and TRBJ2-2; the D is unclear. The CDR3 extends over 12 amino acids. CDR1 is SQVTM, CDR2 ANQGSEA, per germline. V lost 5 bases and J lost 4, with 8 bases in between. The CDR3 bases are TGCAGCGTTCGGTCAGGCACCGGGGAGCTGTTTTTT. It codes for CSVRSGTGELFF.

This clone has a single count. The chain is built from TRBV5-6 and TRBJ1-1, with 8 bases identical to TRBD1. The germline V gene encodes CDR1 SGHDT and CDR2 YYEEEE. With V trimmed by 4 bases and J by 1 base, 3 bases remained unmatched. This CDR3 spans 14 amino acids. CDR3 sequence: CASSHGQGNTEAFF. The CDR3 region has the DNA TGTGCCAGCAGCCACGGACAGGGGAACACTGAAGCTTTCTTT.

This chain links TRBV9 with TRBJ2-7; no reliable D call. The germline V and J ends were trimmed by 4 bases and 2 bases, with 16 bases remaining between them. CDR3 length equals 15 residues. CDR1 and CDR2 from the germline V gene are SGDLS and YYNGEE. The CDR3 protein is CASSPTRHLPYEQYF. The CDR3 nucleotides are TGTGCCAGCAGCCCAACGCGGCACCTCCCCTACGAGCAGTACTTC.

The V gene is TRBV29-1, the J gene TRBJ2-4; maybe TRBD2 (5 bases). The CDR3 has 14 amino acids. V lost 3 bases, J lost 0 bases, and 9 bases lay in between. The V gene's germline CDR1 is SQVTM and CDR2 ANQGSEA. CDR3 residues: CSVEAGGAKNIQYF. CDR3 nucleotides: TGCAGCGTTGAGGCAGGAGGAGCCAAAAACATTCAGTACTTC.

The gene calls are TRBV4-3 and TRBJ2-3, with 7 nucleotides matching TRBD1. This CDR3 is built from 16 residues. Germline V gene data show CDR1 as LGHNA and CDR2 as YSLEER. V shed 2 bases, J shed 5 bases, and the junction held 10 bases outside the gene matches. The CDR3 DNA reads as TGCGCCAGCAGCCAAACCTACAGGGGCCGCGAAGATACGCAGTATTTT. Amino acid sequence: CASSQTYRGREDTQYF.

The rearrangement uses TRBV25-1 and TRBJ2-3, with 9 positions matching TRBD1. The CDR3 is 15 residues long. CDR1 and CDR2 (germline): MGHDK, SYGVNS. The trim removed 6 bases at V and 4 bases at J, leaving 8 bases unmatched. CDR3 nucleotide sequence: TGTGCCAGCAGCCAAGGGGGGACAGGGTCAGATACGCAGTATTTT. As protein: CASSQGGTGSDTQYF.

The CDR3 here is CASLLGTSGGQETQYF. Written as DNA, the CDR3 is TGTGCCAGCCTCCTTGGGACTAGCGGGGGCCAAGAGACCCAGTACTTC. The chain links TRBV2 to TRBJ2-5; 14 bases map to TRBD2. The CDR3 covers 16 residues. V was pared by 8 bases and J by 1 base, with 6 bases of the junction left unmatched. Germline CDR1 and CDR2: SNHLY and FYNNEI.

The chain joins TRBV10-3 to TRBJ2-2, with 8 bases aligning to TRBD1. Trimming removed 6 bases from V and 0 bases from J; junction bases left unmatched: 6. The CDR3 totals 16 residues. Germline CDR1 reads ENHRY; CDR2 reads SYGVKD. The CDR3 protein is CAISDLGQANTGELFF. Here the CDR3 DNA reads TGTGCCATCAGCGATCTGGGACAGGCGAACACCGGGGAGCTGTTTTTT.

The table lists this clone with a few counts. The V call is TRBV7-2, the J call TRBJ2-7; no clear D. V was cut by 3 bases and J by 0 bases, with 9 bases left in between. The CDR3 runs 14 residues. CDR1 SGHTA and CDR2 FQGNSA come from the germline V gene. The CDR3 DNA follows: TGTGCCAGCAGCTTCCCCGAGAGCTCCTACGAGCAGTACTTC. Protein: CASSFPESSYEQYF.

This chain connects TRBV4-1 to TRBJ2-5; D not resolved. CDR3 size: 13 residues. CDR1 and CDR2 (germline): MGHRA, YSYEKL. V was shortened by 0 bases and J by 3 bases, with 5 bases between the two germline ends. CDR3 protein: CASSQDAEETQYF. CDR3 bases: TGCGCCAGCAGCCAAGATGCGGAAGAGACCCAGTACTTC.

The sample holds a few counts of this clone. The genes are TRBV30 and TRBJ2-1, with D unresolved. There are 12 residues in the CDR3. CDR1 and CDR2 (germline): GTSNPN, SVGIG (reference sequence). V dropped 4 bases and J dropped 8 bases, with 12 bases sitting between them. The CDR3 coding sequence is TGTGCCTGGATGCCGACCGGTTATGAGCAGTTCTTC. Its protein product is CAWMPTGYEQFF.

The chain carries TRBV27 and TRBJ2-7; a weak D match, TRBD1 (6 bases). The CDR3 is 16 residues long. Trimming removed 4 bases at V and 1 base at J, with 17 bases between. The V gene's germline CDR1 is MNHEY and CDR2 SMNVEV (reference sequence). As DNA, the CDR3 is TGTGCCAGCAGTTCAAACAGGGCCCCTCATTCCTACGAGCAGTACTTC. Its protein product is CASSSNRAPHSYEQYF.

This clone has just a few counts. This sequence joins TRBV29-1 and TRBJ2-1; no firm D call. With 3 bases removed from V and 5 bases from J, the gap between germline ends came to 5 bases. Germline-derived CDR1 and CDR2 are SQVTM and ANQGSEA. The CDR3 consists of 11 residues. CDR3 bases: TGCAGCGTTGACCATAACAATGAGCAGTTCTTC. This codes for CSVDHNNEQFF.

The CDR3 region is CSVVGGQPTGELFF. The DNA for the CDR3 is TGCAGCGTTGTAGGGGGACAGCCGACCGGGGAGCTGTTTTTT. The V call is TRBV29-1, the J call TRBJ2-2; 7 bases map to TRBD1. Germline V gives CDR1 SQVTM, CDR2 ANQGSEA. There are 14 residues in the CDR3. V trimming: 4 bases; J trimming: 5 bases; junction bases outside the gene matches: 7.

The CDR3 sequence: CSVGGPGGEQFF. Here the CDR3 DNA reads TGCAGCGTAGGGGGACCCGGAGGTGAGCAGTTCTTC. V and J are TRBV29-1 and TRBJ2-1, with D perhaps TRBD1 (6 bases). Germline-derived CDR1 and CDR2 are SQVTM and ANQGSEA. The CDR3 sequence is 12 residues long. V was trimmed by 6 bases and J by 9 bases, leaving 15 bases between them.

About this clone: Given a far larger clone just one base away, this is likely a sequencing read error. Distinct nucleotide sequences in the sample also encode this CDR3. This chain joins TRBV5-4 and TRBJ2-7, with D possibly matching TRBD2 (6 bases). Deletions cut 4 bases from V and 0 bases from J, with 11 bases between. Germline V lookup: CDR1 SGHNT, CDR2 YYREEE (reference sequence). The CDR3 sequence is 14 residues long. The DNA for the CDR3 is TGTGCCAGCAGCCAAGTAGCGGACTCCTACGAGCAGTACTTC. Translated, it gives CASSQVADSYEQYF. The whole variable domain, filled in from reference TRBV5-4 and TRBJ2-7, reads ETGVTQSPTHLIKTRGQQVTLRCSSQSGHNTVSWYQQALGQGPQFIFQYYREEENGRGNFPPRFSGLQFPNYSSELNVNALELDDSALYLCASSQVADSYEQYFGPGTRLTVT.

This clone appeared a single time. For the CDR3, the DNA is TGTGCCACCAGCCCCGCGGGGGGGAACCAGCCCCAGCATTTT. Translation gives CATSPAGGNQPQHF. The rearrangement uses TRBV15 and TRBJ1-5; possibly TRBD1 for D (5 bases). The V gene's germline CDR1 is LNHNV and CDR2 YYDKDF (reference sequence). The V and J ends lost 5 bases and 7 bases respectively, with 15 bases between them. This CDR3 has 14 residues.

The chain uses TRBV29-1 and TRBJ2-2; TRBD1 matches 8 bases. Germline CDR1 SQVTM, CDR2 ANQGSEA. The CDR3 extends over 14 amino acids. The junction had 7 bases not matched to a gene; V was cut back by 2 bases and J by 8 bases. CDR3 residues: CSVEPGGASGELFF. Written as DNA, the CDR3 is TGCAGCGTTGAACCAGGGGGCGCATCTGGGGAGCTGTTTTTT.

J is TRBJ2-7 and V is TRBV6-5; D call uncertain. This CDR3 contains 12 residues. V shed 6 bases and J shed 1 base, with 7 bases lying between them. The germline V gene encodes CDR1 MNHEY and CDR2 SVGAGI. As DNA, the CDR3 is TGTGCCAGCAGGGACGGTTCCTACGAGCAGTACTTC. This gives the protein CASRDGSYEQYF.

The rearrangement uses TRBV29-1 and TRBJ2-1; 9 positions agree with TRBD2. The CDR3 is made up of 13 amino acids. With V trimmed by 8 bases and J by 4 bases, 6 bases remained unmatched. Per the germline V gene, CDR1 is SQVTM and CDR2 is ANQGSEA. Here the CDR3 reads CSSGGGEYNEQFF. In DNA form, the CDR3 reads TGCAGCTCTGGCGGGGGGGAATACAATGAGCAGTTCTTC.

The chain couples TRBV14 to TRBJ2-6, with a possible D match to TRBD2 (5 bases). The CDR3 sequence is 17 residues long. V lost 3 bases and J lost 2, with 14 bases in between. CDR1 is SGHDN, CDR2 FVKESK, per germline. The CDR3 here is CASSHKGRGPGANVLTF. CDR3 bases: TGTGCCAGCAGCCATAAGGGTAGAGGGCCTGGGGCCAACGTCCTGACTTTC.

The CDR3: CASGYGQEGGANEQFF. CDR3 bases: TGTGCTAGTGGATATGGACAGGAGGGGGGGGCAAATGAGCAGTTCTTC. V is TRBV12-5 and J is TRBJ2-1, with D perhaps matching TRBD1 or TRBD2 (7 bases each). V dropped 6 bases and J dropped 7 bases, with 22 bases sitting between them. The CDR3 is 16 amino acids. Germline CDR1 LGHNT, CDR2 FRNRAP.

The rearrangement uses TRBV7-9 and TRBJ2-5, with 9 nucleotides matching TRBD1. Germline values: CDR1 SEHNR, CDR2 FQNEAQ (reference sequence). There are 14 residues in the CDR3. Losses at the gene ends were 5 bases for V and 4 bases for J; bases not matched to a gene: 5. The CDR3 nucleotides read TGTGCCAGCAGCATTCAGGGACAGGGAGAGACCCAGTACTTC. Residues: CASSIQGQGETQYF. The entire variable domain, with the rest obtained from reference TRBV7-9 and TRBJ2-5, is as follows: DTGVSQNPRHKITKRGQNVTFRCDPISEHNRLYWYRQTLGQGPEFLTYFQNEAQLEKSRLLSDRFSAERPKGSFSTLEIQRTEQGDSAMYLCASSIQGQGETQYFGPGTRLLVL.

On this clone: A single base is all that separates this from a far larger clone, so a read error is likely. The chain couples TRBV4-3 to TRBJ1-2; a possible D gene is TRBD1 (5 bases). CDR1 LGHNA and CDR2 YSLEER come from the germline V gene. The CDR3 consists of 14 residues. V was shortened by 2 bases and J by 6 bases, with 13 bases between the two germline ends. The CDR3 nucleotides are TGCGCCAGCAGCCAAACGGCAGGGAAGCATGGCTACACCTTC. Translating it yields CASSQTAGKHGYTF.

The chain links TRBV7-7 to TRBJ2-1; TRBD2 might be the D (7 bases). CDR1 and CDR2 from the germline V gene are SSHAT and FNYEAQ (reference sequence). The length of the CDR3 is 17 residues. The V end lost 3 bases, the J end lost 4 bases, and 19 bases lay between the germline ends. CDR3 DNA: TGTGCCAGCAGCTTGGGGGCTTGGCGGGGGACATACAATGAGCAGTTCTTC. Amino acid sequence: CASSLGAWRGTYNEQFF.

The genes are TRBV29-1 and TRBJ2-1; D possibly corresponds to TRBD1 (6 bases). The germline gives CDR1 SQVTM, CDR2 ANQGSEA. V lost 3 bases to trimming and J lost 8 bases, with 14 bases between them. There are 13 residues in the CDR3. CDR3 sequence (DNA): TGCAGCGTTGATATACAGGGTAGGGATGAGCAGTTCTTC. Protein sequence: CSVDIQGRDEQFF.

The gene calls are TRBV11-2 and TRBJ2-4; D possibly matches TRBD1 or TRBD2 (5 bases each). CDR1 is SGHAT, CDR2 FQNNGV, per germline. Trimming shortened V by 6 bases and J by 0 bases, and 12 bases separated the two germline ends. The CDR3 runs to 15 residues. The CDR3 DNA sequence: TGTGCCAGCAGTCCCACAGGACTAGCCAAAAACATTCAGTACTTC. It translates to CASSPTGLAKNIQYF.

The table lists this clone with a few counts. V gene TRBV29-1 combines with J gene TRBJ2-2; TRBD2 aligns across 10 bases. Germline V gene data show CDR1 as SQVTM and CDR2 as ANQGSEA. The V gene end was trimmed by 7 bases and the J gene end by 0 bases; junction bases not matched to a gene: 11. The CDR3 has 17 amino acids. The CDR3 protein is CSAALAGDTPNTGELFF. DNA for the CDR3: TGCAGCGCTGCCCTAGCGGGGGACACCCCGAACACCGGGGAGCTGTTTTTT.

As concerns this clone: At one boundary the junction diverges from the germline segment, which might be a read error. The chain couples TRBV30 to TRBJ1-1; D gene unclear. The CDR3 contains 12 residues. CDR1 and CDR2 from the germline V gene are GTSNPN and SVGIG (reference sequence). The CDR3 sequence: CASSLLGTEAFF. The CDR3, as DNA: TGTGCCTCGAGTCTCTTGGGGACTGAAGCTTTCTTT.

J is TRBJ2-7 and V is TRBV5-1; 9 nucleotides match TRBD1. V was clipped by 4 bases and J by 6 bases; unmatched bases: 11. In germline, CDR1 is SGHRS, CDR2 YFSETQ. CDR3 size: 15 residues. CDR3 sequence reads: CASSPKPGQGTEQYF. The CDR3 DNA is TGCGCCAGCAGCCCAAAACCGGGACAGGGAACCGAGCAGTACTTC.

The chain employs TRBV29-1 and TRBJ2-7; 7 bases align to TRBD1. The V gene end was trimmed by 4 bases and the J gene end by 5 bases; junction bases not matched to a gene: 11. Germline CDR1 reads SQVTM; CDR2 reads ANQGSEA. The CDR3 extends over 14 amino acids. CDR3 residues: CSVVPTGAANEQYF. CDR3 DNA: TGCAGCGTTGTCCCCACAGGGGCGGCTAACGAGCAGTACTTC.